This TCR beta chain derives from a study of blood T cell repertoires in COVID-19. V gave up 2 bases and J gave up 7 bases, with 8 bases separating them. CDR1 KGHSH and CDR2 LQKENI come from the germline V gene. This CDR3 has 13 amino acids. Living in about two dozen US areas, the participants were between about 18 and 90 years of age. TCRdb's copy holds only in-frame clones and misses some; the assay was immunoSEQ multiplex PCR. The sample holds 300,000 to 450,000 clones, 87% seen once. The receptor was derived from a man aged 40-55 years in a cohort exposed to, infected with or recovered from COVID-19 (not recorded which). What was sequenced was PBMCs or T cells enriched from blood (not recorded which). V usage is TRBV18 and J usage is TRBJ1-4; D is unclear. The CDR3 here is CASSPGEGEKLFF. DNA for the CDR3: TGTGCCAGCTCACCAGGGGAGGGTGAAAAACTGTTTTTT. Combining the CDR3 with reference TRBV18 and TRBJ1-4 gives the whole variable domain NAGVMQNPRHLVRRRGQEARLRCSPMKGHSHVYWYRQLPEEGLKFMVYLQKENIIDESGMPKERFSAEFPKEGPSILRIQQVVRGDSAAYFCASSPGEGEKLFFGSGTQLSVL.